These 11 T cell receptor beta chains originate from one sample sequenced in a study of PD-1 blockade in classical Hodgkin lymphoma (dated by TCRdb to 2018 to 2021). The intended sense of this specimen's time point label: cycle 1 day 1 (C1D1), immediately before nivolumab initiation. Every trial patient had relapsed after autologous stem cell transplantation, and cohorts A, B and C differed in prior brentuximab vedotin exposure. Library preparation used the immunoSEQ multiplex PCR assay. Not all clones reach the TCRdb copy of this immuneACCESS table, which keeps in-frame sequences only. Checked studies attribute under half of the gap to unresolved V genes and leave the rest unexplained. Recorded for this sample are about 41,000 clones; roughly 70% of them occurred a single time. The ten largest clones take up more than 20% of the sample. The sequencing used peripheral blood mononuclear cells (PBMCs), collected at baseline. Receptors originate from a human donor with classical Hodgkin lymphoma.

This chain uses TRBV10-3 with TRBJ2-1; weak D call: TRBD1 (6 bases). This CDR3 region has 13 residues. Trimming stripped 6 bases from V and 3 bases from J, with 9 bases between. Germline CDR1 and CDR2: ENHRY and SYGVKD. DNA of the CDR3: TGTGCCATCAGGGGGGACAACTACAATGAGCAGTTCTTC. It codes for CAIRGDNYNEQFF.

The chain carries TRBV7-2 and TRBJ1-1; 8 bases map to TRBD1. Germline V gene lookup returns CDR1 SGHTA and CDR2 FQGNSA. J lost 7 bases, V lost 5 bases, and 6 bases had no gene match. This CDR3 region has 13 residues. CDR3 DNA: TGTGCCAGCAGCACCCGACAGGGGTTTGAAGCTTTCTTT. Its protein is CASSTRQGFEAFF.

The chain recombines TRBV21-1 with TRBJ2-3. TRBV21-1 is recorded as a pseudogene. The CDR3 runs to 12 residues. Here the CDR3 DNA reads TGTGCCAGCAGCAAGTTGGGGGAGACGCAGTATTTT. Translated, it gives CASSKLGETQYF.

This clone was seen a handful of times. The chain couples TRBV7-2 to TRBJ1-5; D not certain. Germline CDR1 and CDR2: SGHTA and FQGNSA. V dropped 7 bases and J dropped 11 bases, with 18 bases sitting between them. CDR3 length: 13 residues. CDR3 bases: TGTGCCAGCACCATGAGCGAATTTGGTGCCCAGCATTTT. This translates into CASTMSEFGAQHF.

The V call is TRBV11-2, the J call TRBJ2-5; D is unclear. CDR1 is SGHAT, CDR2 FQNNGV, per germline. The CDR3 contains 12 residues. Trimming shortened V by 6 bases and J by 4 bases, and 9 bases separated the two germline ends. CDR3 nucleotide sequence: TGTGCCAGCAGTTACCCCCCAGAGACCCAGTACTTC. It codes for CASSYPPETQYF.

This clone was counted a single time. This sequence joins TRBV6-5 and TRBJ1-5; D remains unclear. The CDR3 runs to 13 residues. The V end lost 5 bases, the J end lost 7 bases, and 12 bases lay between the germline ends. Looked up from germline, CDR1 is MNHEY and CDR2 is SVGAGI. The CDR3 is CASSLRPGQPQHF. CDR3 DNA sequence: TGTGCCAGCAGTCTCCGACCGGGGCAGCCCCAGCATTTT.

The chain employs TRBV30 and TRBJ1-6; no clear D. There are 15 residues in the CDR3. V was pared by 1 base and J by 5 bases, with 12 bases between. Germline V gene sequence: CDR1 GTSNPN, CDR2 SVGIG (reference sequence). CDR3 sequence (DNA): TGTGCCTGGAGTGGGGCCCTAGGTGATAATTCACCCCTCCACTTT. Translating it yields CAWSGALGDNSPLHF.

The genes are TRBV10-1 and TRBJ2-5; no clear D. Germline assignment: CDR1 WNHNN and CDR2 SYGVQD (reference sequence). The CDR3 runs to 13 residues. V was shortened by 4 bases and J by 1 base, with 7 bases between the two germline ends. The CDR3 region has the DNA TGCGCCAGCAGTGGTGGTACCCAAGAGACCCAGTACTTC. Its translation is CASSGGTQETQYF.

This clone occurred a few times. One end of the junction does not line up with germline, which may come from a read error. V usage is TRBV7-9 and J usage is TRBJ2-7; D possibly matches TRBD1 or TRBD2 (6 bases each). The CDR3 contains 12 residues. The germline V gene encodes CDR1 SEHNR and CDR2 FQNEAQ (reference sequence). The CDR3 here is CASTTRGRRLDF. The CDR3 DNA reads TGTGCCAGCACCACTAGGGGGAGGCGGTTAGACTTC.

The V gene is TRBV6-6, the J gene TRBJ1-1; 7 positions match TRBD1. V gave up 8 bases and J gave up 11 bases; unmatched junction bases: 17. Germline CDR1 reads MNHNY; CDR2 reads SVGAGI (reference sequence). This CDR3 comprises 14 residues. CDR3 protein: CASVGSGRGAKAFF. The CDR3 DNA reads TGTGCCAGCGTTGGTAGCGGCAGGGGGGCAAAGGCTTTCTTT.

This clone was observed a single time. Other DNA sequences in this sample translate to the same CDR3. The chain joins TRBV10-3 to TRBJ2-5, with no clear D. Germline lookup yields CDR1 ENHRY and CDR2 SYGVKD. Trimming pared 8 bases from V and 1 base from J, leaving 5 bases between. The CDR3 runs to 11 residues. CDR3 DNA sequence: TGTGCCATCGGTGCCCAAGAGACCCAGTACTTC. It encodes CAIGAQETQYF.